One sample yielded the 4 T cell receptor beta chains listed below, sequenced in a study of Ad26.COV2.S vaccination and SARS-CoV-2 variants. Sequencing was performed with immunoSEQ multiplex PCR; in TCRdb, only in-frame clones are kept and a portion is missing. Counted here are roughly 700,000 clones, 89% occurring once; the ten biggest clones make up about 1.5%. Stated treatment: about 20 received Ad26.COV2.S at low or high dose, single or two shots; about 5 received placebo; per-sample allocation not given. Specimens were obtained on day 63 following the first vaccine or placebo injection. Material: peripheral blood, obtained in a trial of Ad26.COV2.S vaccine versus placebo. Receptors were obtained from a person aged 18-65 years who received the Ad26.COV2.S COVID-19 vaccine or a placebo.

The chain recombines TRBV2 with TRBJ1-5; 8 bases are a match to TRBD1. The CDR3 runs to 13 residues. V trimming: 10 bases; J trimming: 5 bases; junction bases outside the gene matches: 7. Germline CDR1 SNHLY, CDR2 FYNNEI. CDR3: CAIGQGPDQPQHF. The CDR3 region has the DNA TGTGCCATCGGACAGGGTCCTGATCAGCCCCAGCATTTT.

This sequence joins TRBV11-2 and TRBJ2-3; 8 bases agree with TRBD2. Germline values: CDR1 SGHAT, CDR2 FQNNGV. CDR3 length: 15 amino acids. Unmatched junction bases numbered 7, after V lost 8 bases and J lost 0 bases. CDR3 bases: TGTGCCAGCTCTCGCGGGGGGCTCAGCACAGATACGCAGTATTTT. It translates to CASSRGGLSTDTQYF.

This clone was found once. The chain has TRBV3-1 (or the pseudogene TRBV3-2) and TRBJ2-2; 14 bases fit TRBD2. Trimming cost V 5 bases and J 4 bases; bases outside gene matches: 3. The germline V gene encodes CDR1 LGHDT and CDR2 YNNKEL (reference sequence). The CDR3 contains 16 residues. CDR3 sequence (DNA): TGTGCCAGCAGCGGGACTAGCGGGAGCGGCACCGGGGAGCTGTTTTTT. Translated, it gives CASSGTSGSGTGELFF.

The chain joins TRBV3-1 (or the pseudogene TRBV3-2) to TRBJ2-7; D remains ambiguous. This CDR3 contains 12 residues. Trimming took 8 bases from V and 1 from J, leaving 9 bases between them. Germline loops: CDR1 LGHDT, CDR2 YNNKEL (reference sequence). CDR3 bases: TGTGCCAGCCGGACGGAATCCTACGAGCAGTACTTC. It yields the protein CASRTESYEQYF.